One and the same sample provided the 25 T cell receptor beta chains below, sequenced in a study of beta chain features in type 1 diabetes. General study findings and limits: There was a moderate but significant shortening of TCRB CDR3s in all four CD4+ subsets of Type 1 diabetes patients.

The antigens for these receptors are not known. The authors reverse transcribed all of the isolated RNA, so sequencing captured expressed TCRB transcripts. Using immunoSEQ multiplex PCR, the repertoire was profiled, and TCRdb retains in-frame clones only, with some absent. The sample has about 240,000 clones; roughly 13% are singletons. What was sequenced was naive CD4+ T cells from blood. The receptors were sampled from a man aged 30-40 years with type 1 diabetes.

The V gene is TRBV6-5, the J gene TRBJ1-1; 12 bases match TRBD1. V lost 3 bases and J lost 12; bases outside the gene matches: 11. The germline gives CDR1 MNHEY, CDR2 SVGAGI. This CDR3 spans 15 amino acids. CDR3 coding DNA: TGTGCCAGCAGTTATGAGGGGACAGGGGGCGCTGAGACTTTCTTT. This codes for CASSYEGTGGAETFF.

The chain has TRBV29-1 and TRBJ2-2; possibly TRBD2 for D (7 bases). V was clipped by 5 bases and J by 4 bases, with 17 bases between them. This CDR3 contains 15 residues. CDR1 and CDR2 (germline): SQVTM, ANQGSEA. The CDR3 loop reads CSVSQWGGGTGELFF. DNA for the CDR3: TGCAGCGTTTCCCAATGGGGAGGGGGCACCGGGGAGCTGTTTTTT.

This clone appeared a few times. This chain's CDR3 is CASSPGLTGELFF. The CDR3 DNA reads as TGTGCCAGCTCACCAGGGCTCACCGGGGAGCTGTTTTTT. The V gene is TRBV18, the J gene TRBJ2-2, with D hard to call. Germline values: CDR1 KGHSH, CDR2 LQKENI. V was clipped by 2 bases and J by 4 bases, with 5 bases between them. This CDR3 has 13 residues.

The CDR3: CASSSGLSANEQFF. CDR3 DNA sequence: TGCGCCAGCAGCTCGGGACTCTCTGCCAATGAGCAGTTCTTC. The rearrangement joins TRBV5-1 to TRBJ2-1, with D perhaps matching TRBD2 (6 bases). Trimming removed 3 bases at V and 6 bases at J, with 13 bases between. The CDR3 is 14 residues long. From germline, CDR1 is SGHRS and CDR2 YFSETQ.

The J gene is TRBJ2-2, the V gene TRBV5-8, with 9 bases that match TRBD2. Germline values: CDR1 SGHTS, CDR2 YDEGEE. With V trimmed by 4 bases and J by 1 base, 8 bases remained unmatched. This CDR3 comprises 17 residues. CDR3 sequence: CASSRRAGGRNTGELFF. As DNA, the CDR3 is TGTGCCAGCAGCCGACGGGCGGGAGGGAGGAACACCGGGGAGCTGTTTTTT.

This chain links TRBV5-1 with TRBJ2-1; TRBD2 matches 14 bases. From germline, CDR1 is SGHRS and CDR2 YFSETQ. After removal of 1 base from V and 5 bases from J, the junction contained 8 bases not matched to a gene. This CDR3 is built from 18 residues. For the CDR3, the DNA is TGCGCCAGCAGCTTGTTAGGTTTGGGACTAGCGGGGGACAATGAGCAGTTCTTC. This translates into CASSLLGLGLAGDNEQFF.

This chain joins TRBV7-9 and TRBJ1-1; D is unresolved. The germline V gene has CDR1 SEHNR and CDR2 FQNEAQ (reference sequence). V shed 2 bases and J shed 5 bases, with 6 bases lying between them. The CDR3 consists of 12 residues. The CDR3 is CASSLYQTEAFF. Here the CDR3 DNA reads TGTGCCAGCAGCTTATATCAGACTGAAGCTTTCTTT.

The CDR3 DNA reads TGTGCCAGCAGCTTGATGACTAGCGGGCCTCCGTACTACAATGAGCAGTTCTTC. It yields the protein CASSLMTSGPPYYNEQFF. The chain carries TRBV5-6 and TRBJ2-1, with TRBD2 matching 10 bases. In germline, CDR1 is SGHDT, CDR2 YYEEEE. Trimming cost V 1 base and J 3 bases; bases outside gene matches: 10. The CDR3 is made up of 18 amino acids. The full variable domain, with the rest looked up from reference TRBV5-6 and TRBJ2-1, is DAGVTQSPTHLIKTRGQQVTLRCSPKSGHDTVSWYQQALGQGPQFIFQYYEEEERQRGNFPDRFSGHQFPNYSSELNVNALLLGDSALYLCASSLMTSGPPYYNEQFFGPGTRLTVL.

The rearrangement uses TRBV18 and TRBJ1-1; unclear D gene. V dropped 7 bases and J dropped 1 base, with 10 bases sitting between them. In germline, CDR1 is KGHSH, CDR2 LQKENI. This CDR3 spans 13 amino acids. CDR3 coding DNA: TGTGCCAGCTTACCCTCGGGGAACACTGAAGCTTTCTTT. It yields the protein CASLPSGNTEAFF.

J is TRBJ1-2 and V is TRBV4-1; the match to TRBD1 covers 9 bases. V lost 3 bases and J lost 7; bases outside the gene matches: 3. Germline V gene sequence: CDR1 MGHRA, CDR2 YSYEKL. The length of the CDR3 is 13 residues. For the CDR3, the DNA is TGCGCCAGCAGCCAGGACAGGGGCGGTGGCTACACCTTC. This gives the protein CASSQDRGGGYTF.

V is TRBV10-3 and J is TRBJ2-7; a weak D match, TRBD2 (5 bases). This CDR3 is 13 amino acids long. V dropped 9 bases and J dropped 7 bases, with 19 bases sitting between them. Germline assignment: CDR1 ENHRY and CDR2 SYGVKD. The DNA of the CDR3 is TGTGCCATAGCCGGAGCTAGTGCGGGTGAGCAGTACTTC. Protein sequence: CAIAGASAGEQYF.

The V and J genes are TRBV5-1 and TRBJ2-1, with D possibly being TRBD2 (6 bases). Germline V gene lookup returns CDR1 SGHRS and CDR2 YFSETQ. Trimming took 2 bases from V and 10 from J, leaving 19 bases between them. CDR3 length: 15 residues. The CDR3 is CASSFGGNNMGEQFF. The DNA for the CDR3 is TGCGCCAGCAGCTTTGGAGGGAACAATATGGGGGAGCAGTTCTTC.

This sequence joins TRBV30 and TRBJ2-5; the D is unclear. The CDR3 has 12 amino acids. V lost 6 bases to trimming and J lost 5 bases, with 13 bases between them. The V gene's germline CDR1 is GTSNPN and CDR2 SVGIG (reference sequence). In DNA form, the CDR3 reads TGTGCCTGTGGAAGCGTGTGGGAGACCCAGTACTTC. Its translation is CACGSVWETQYF. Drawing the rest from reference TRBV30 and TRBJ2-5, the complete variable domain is SQTIHQWPATLVQPVGSPLSLECTVEGTSNPNLYWYRQAAGRGLQLLFYSVGIGQISSEVPQNLSASRPQDRQFILSSKKLLLSDSGFYLCACGSVWETQYFGPGTRLLVL.

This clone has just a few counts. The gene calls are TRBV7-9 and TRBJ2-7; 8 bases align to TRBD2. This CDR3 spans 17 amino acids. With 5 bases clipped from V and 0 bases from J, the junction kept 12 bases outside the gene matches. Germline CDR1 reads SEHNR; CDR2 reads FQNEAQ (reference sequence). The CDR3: CASSTRPSGPVSYEQYF. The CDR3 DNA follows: TGTGCCAGCAGCACCCGGCCTAGCGGGCCCGTCTCCTACGAGCAGTACTTC.

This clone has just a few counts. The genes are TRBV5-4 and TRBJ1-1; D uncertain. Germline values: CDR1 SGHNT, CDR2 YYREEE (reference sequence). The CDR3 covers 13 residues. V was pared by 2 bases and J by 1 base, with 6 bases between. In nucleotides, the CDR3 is TGTGCCAGCAGCTTCACCGGGAACACTGAAGCTTTCTTT. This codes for CASSFTGNTEAFF.

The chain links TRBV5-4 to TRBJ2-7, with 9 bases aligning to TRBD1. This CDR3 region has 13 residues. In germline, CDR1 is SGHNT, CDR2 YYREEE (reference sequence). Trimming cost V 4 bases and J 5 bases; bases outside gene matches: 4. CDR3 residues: CASSATGGNEQYF. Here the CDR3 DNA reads TGTGCCAGCAGCGCGACAGGGGGAAACGAGCAGTACTTC.

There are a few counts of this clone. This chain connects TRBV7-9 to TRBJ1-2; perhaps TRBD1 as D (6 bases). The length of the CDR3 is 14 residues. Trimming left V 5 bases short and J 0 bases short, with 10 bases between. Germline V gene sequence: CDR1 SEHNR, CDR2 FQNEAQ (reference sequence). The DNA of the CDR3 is TGTGCCAGCAGCCAGGACAGTCCTAACTATGGCTACACCTTC. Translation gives CASSQDSPNYGYTF. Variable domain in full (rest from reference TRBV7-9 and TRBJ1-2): DTGVSQNPRHKITKRGQNVTFRCDPISEHNRLYWYRQTLGQGPEFLTYFQNEAQLEKSRLLSDRFSAERPKGSFSTLEIQRTEQGDSAMYLCASSQDSPNYGYTFGSGTRLTVV.

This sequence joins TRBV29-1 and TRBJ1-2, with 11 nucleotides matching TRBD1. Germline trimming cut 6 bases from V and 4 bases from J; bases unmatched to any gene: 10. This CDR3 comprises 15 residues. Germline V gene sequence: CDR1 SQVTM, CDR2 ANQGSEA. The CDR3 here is CSVAGTGGIVYGYTF. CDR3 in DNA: TGCAGCGTAGCCGGGACAGGGGGTATTGTCTATGGCTACACCTTC.

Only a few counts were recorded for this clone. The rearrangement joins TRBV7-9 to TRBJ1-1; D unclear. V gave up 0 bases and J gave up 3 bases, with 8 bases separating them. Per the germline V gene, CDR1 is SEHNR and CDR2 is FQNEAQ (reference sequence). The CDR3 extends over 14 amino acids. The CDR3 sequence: CASSLAFGHTEAFF. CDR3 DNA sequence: TGTGCCAGCAGCTTAGCGTTTGGGCACACTGAAGCTTTCTTT.

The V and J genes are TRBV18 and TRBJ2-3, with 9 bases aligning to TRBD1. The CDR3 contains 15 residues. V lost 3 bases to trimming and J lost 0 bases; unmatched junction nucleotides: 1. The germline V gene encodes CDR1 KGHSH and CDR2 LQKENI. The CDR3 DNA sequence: TGTGCCAGCTCACCTGGGACAGGGAGCACAGATACGCAGTATTTT. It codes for CASSPGTGSTDTQYF.

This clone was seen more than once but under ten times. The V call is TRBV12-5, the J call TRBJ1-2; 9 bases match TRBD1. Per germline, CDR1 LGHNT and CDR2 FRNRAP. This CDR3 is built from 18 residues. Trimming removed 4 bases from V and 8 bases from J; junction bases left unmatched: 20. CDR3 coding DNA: TGTGCTAGTGGTTCTCGTCCCGGGACAGGGTCCCCTGTAAAGGGCTACACCTTC. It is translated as CASGSRPGTGSPVKGYTF. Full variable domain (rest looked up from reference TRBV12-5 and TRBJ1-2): DARVTQTPRHKVTEMGQEVTMRCQPILGHNTVFWYRQTMMQGLELLAYFRNRAPLDDSGMPKDRFSAEMPDATLATLKIQPSEPRDSAVYFCASGSRPGTGSPVKGYTFGSGTRLTVV.

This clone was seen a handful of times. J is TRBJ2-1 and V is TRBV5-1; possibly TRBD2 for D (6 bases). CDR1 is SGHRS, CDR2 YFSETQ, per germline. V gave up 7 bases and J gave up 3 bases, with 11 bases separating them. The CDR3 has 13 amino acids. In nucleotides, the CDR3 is TGCGCCAGCGGAGGGCAGGACTACAATGAGCAGTTCTTC. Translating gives CASGGQDYNEQFF.

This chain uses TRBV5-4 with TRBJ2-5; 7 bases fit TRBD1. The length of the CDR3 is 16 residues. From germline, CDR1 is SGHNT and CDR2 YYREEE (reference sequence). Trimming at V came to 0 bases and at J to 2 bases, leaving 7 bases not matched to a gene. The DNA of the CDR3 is TGTGCCAGCAGCTTGGCCGTCGGGACAGCACAAGAGACCCAGTACTTC. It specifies CASSLAVGTAQETQYF.

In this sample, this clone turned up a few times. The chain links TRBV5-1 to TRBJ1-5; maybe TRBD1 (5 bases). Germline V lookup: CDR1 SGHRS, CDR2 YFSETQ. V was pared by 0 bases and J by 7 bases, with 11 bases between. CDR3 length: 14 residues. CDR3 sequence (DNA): TGCGCCAGCAGCTTGGAAGGGGCCCCCCAGCCCCAGCATTTT. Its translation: CASSLEGAPQPQHF.

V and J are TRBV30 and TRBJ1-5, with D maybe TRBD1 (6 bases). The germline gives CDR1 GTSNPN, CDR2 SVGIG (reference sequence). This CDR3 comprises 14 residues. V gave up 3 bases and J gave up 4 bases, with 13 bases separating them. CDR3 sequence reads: CAWSRGILNQPQHF. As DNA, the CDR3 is TGTGCCTGGAGCAGGGGTATACTAAATCAGCCCCAGCATTTT.